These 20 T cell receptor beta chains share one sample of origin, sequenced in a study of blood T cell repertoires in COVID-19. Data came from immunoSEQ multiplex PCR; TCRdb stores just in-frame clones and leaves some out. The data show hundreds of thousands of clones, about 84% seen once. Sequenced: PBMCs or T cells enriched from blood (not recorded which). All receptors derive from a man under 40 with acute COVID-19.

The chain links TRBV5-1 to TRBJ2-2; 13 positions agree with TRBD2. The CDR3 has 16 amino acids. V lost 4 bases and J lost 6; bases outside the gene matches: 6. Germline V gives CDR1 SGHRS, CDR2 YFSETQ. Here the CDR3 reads CASSRPTSGGPGELFF. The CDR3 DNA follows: TGCGCCAGCAGCCGGCCGACTAGCGGGGGGCCCGGGGAGCTGTTTTTT.

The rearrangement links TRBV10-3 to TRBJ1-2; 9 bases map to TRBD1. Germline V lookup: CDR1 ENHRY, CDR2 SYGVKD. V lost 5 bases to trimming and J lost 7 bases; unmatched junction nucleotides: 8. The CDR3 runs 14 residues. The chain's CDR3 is CAISRGQGDFGYTF. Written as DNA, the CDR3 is TGTGCCATCAGTCGGGGACAGGGCGATTTTGGCTACACCTTC.

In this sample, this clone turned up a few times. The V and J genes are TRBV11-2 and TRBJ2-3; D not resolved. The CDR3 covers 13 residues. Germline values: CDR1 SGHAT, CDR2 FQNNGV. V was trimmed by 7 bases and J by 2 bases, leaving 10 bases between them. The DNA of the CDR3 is TGTGCCAGCACCTCGCTAGTCACAGATACGCAGTATTTT. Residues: CASTSLVTDTQYF.

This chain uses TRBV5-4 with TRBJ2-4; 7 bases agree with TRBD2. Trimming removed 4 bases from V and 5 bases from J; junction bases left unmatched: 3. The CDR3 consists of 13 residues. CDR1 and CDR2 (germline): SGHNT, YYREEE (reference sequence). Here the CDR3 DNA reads TGTGCCAGCAGCACCGCGGGGGAAAACATTCAGTACTTC. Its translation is CASSTAGENIQYF.

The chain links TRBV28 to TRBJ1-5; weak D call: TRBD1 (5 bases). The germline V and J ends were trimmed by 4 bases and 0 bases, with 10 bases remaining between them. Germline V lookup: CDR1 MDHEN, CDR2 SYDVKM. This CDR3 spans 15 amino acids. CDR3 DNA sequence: TGTGCCAGCAGTTCTAGACAGTATAGCAATCAGCCCCAGCATTTT. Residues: CASSSRQYSNQPQHF.

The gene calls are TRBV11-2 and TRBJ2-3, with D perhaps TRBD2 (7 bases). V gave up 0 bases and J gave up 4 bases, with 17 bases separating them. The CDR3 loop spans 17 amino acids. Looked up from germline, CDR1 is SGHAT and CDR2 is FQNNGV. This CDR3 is CASSLDLRGAGADTQYF. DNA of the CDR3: TGTGCCAGCAGCTTAGATCTTCGGGGGGCTGGAGCAGATACGCAGTATTTT. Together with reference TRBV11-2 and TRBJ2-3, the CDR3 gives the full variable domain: EAGVAQSPRYKIIEKRQSVAFWCNPISGHATLYWYQQILGQGPKLLIQFQNNGVVDDSQLPKDRFSAERLKGVDSTLKIQPAKLEDSAVYLCASSLDLRGAGADTQYFGPGTRLTVL.

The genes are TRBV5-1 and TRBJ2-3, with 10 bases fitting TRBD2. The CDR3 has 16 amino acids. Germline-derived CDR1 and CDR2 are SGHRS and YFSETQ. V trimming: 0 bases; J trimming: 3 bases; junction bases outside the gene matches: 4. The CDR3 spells CASSLGAGGLTDTQYF. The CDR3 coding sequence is TGCGCCAGCAGCTTGGGAGCGGGGGGGCTGACAGATACGCAGTATTTT. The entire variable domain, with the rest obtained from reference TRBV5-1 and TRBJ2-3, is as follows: KAGVTQTPRYLIKTRGQQVTLSCSPISGHRSVSWYQQTPGQGLQFLFEYFSETQRNKGNFPGRFSGRQFSNSRSEMNVSTLELGDSALYLCASSLGAGGLTDTQYFGPGTRLTVL.

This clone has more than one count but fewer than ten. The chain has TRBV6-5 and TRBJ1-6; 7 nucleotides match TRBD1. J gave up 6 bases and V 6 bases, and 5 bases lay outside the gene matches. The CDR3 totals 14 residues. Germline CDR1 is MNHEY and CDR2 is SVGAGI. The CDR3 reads CASSLTGSNSPLHF. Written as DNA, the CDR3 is TGTGCCAGCAGCCTGACAGGGAGTAATTCACCCCTCCACTTT.

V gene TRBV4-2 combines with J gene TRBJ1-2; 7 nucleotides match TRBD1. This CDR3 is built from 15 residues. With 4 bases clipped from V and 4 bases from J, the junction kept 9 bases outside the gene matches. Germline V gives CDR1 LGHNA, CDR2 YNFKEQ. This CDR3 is CASSLDKGTVYGYTF. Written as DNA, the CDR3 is TGTGCCAGCAGCCTCGATAAAGGGACAGTCTATGGCTACACCTTC.

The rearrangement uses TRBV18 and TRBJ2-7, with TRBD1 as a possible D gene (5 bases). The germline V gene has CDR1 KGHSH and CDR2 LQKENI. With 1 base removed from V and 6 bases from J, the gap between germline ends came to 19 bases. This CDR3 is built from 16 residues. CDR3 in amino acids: CASSPLLAGFLAEQYF. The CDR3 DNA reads TGTGCCAGCTCACCACTCCTCGCAGGGTTTCTCGCCGAGCAGTACTTC.

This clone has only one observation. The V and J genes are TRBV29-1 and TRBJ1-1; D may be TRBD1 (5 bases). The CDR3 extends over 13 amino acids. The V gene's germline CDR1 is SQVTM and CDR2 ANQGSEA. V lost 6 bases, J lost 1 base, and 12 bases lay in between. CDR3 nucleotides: TGCAGCGTCTGTCAGGGTTGGAACACTGAAGCTTTCTTT. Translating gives CSVCQGWNTEAFF.

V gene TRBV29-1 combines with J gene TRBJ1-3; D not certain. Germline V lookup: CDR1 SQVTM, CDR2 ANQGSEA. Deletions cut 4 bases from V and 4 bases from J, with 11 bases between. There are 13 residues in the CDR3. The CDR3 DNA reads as TGCAGCGTTGTCGGGGTCATGGGAAACACCATATATTTT. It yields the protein CSVVGVMGNTIYF. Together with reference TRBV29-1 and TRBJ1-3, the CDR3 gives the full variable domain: SAVISQKPSRDICQRGTSLTIQCQVDSQVTMMFWYRQQPGQSLTLIATANQGSEATYESGFVIDKFPISRPNLTFSTLTVSNMSPEDSSIYLCSVVGVMGNTIYFGEGSWLTVV.

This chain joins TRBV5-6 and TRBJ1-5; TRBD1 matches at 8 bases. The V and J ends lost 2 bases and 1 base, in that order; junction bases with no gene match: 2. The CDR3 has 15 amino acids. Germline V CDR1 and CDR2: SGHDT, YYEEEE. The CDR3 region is CASSLTGGSNQPQHF. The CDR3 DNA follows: TGTGCCAGCAGCTTAACAGGGGGAAGCAATCAGCCCCAGCATTTT.

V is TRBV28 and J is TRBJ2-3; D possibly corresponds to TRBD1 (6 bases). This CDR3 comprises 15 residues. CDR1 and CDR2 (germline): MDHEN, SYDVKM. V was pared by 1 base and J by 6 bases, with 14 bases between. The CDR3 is CASSLSAAGADTQYF. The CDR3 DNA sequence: TGTGCCAGCAGTTTATCGGCCGCAGGGGCGGATACGCAGTATTTT.

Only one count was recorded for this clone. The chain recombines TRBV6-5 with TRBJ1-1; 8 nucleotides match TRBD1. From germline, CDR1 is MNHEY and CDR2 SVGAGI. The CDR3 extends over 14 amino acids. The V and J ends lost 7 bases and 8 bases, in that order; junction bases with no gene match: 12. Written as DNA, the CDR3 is TGTGCCAGCACCTCCGGACAGGGAAGAAGGGAAGCTTTCTTT. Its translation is CASTSGQGRREAFF.

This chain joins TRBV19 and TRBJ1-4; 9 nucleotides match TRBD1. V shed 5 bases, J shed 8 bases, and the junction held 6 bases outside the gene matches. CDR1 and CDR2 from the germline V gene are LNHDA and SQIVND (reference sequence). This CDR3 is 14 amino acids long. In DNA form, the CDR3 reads TGTGCCAGTAGTGGGGGGACAGGGAGCGAAAAACTGTTTTTT. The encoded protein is CASSGGTGSEKLFF.

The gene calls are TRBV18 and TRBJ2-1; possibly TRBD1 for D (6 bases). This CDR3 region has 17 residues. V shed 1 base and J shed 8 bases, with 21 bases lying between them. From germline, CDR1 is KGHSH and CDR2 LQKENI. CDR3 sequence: CASSPLPIDRSFDEQFF. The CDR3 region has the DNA TGTGCCAGCTCACCACTGCCGATCGACAGGTCCTTCGATGAGCAGTTCTTC.

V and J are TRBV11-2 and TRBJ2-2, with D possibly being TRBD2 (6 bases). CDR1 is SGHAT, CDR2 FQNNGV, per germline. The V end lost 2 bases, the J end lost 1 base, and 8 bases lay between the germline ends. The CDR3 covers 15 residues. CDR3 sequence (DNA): TGTGCCAGCAGCTTACGGGACTGGAACACCGGGGAGCTGTTTTTT. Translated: CASSLRDWNTGELFF.

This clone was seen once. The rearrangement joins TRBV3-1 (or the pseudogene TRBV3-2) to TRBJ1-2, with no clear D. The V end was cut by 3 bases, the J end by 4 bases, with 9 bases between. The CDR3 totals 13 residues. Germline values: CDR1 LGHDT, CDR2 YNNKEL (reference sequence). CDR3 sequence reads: CASSQRGFYGYTF. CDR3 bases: TGTGCCAGCAGCCAGCGGGGTTTCTATGGCTACACCTTC.

The CDR3 nucleotides are TGTGCCACGGGGTCGACGGAAAAATCAAATGGCTACACCTTC. The encoded protein is CATGSTEKSNGYTF. The V and J genes are TRBV10-3 and TRBJ1-2; D ambiguous. Germline V gene sequence: CDR1 ENHRY, CDR2 SYGVKD. CDR3 length: 14 amino acids. V dropped 10 bases and J dropped 6 bases, with 21 bases sitting between them.